This TCR beta chain was recorded in a study of monozygotic twins with inflammatory bowel disease. The CDR3 loop spans 18 amino acids. Concerning this clonotype: Its antigen is still unknown.

Incorporation of UMIs carrying a 6-nucleotide sample barcode was performed by template switching. TCRdb reprocessed the 5' RACE reads; each CDR3 protein has one entry and no DNA is given. Listed are fewer than 550,000 distinct CDR3 sequences; around 2.5% falls within the top ten. Study results and limitations: IBD patients share fewer clonotypes with other people than healthy twins do, especially with disease activity.

Sequences were obtained from blood. The chain recombines TRBV23-1 with TRBJ2-7; TCRdb's D gene call, TRBD2, goes unchecked for lack of DNA. TRBV23-1 is placed among ORFs of uncertain function. This receptor was taken from a human donor with ulcerative colitis or Crohn's disease, or a healthy co-twin of an affected twin (not recorded which). The CDR3 spells CASSPFRRAGGLIYEQYF.